The 2 T cell receptor beta chains below all came from one sample that was sequenced in a study of T cells in Graves' hyperthyroidism and ophthalmopathy. Amplification of TCR beta CDR3 regions was performed using RNA transcripts as template. The study used the HTBI primer set for a first-round RT-PCR of the TCR CDR3. In TCRdb, the multiplex PCR reads were re-called with MiXCR into one record per CDR3 protein. The sample lists 620,000 or so distinct CDR3 sequences, approximately 14% seen once, with under 15% in the top ten. The sequenced sample was blood. The receptors derive from a woman in her forties or fifties with Graves' ophthalmopathy.

This clonotype was observed a few times. This chain uses TRBV19 with TRBJ2-5; D unclear. The CDR3 is made up of 13 amino acids. Trimming removed 3 bases from V and 6 bases from J, with 11 bases in between. Germline V lookup: CDR1 LNHDA, CDR2 SQIVND (reference sequence). This CDR3 is CASSMDTRQTQYF. The CDR3 bases are TGTGCCAGTAGTATGGATACGCGCCAGACCCAGTACTTC.

This clonotype was found many times. This chain uses TRBV7-3 with TRBJ2-1; 8 positions agree with TRBD2. V gave up 0 bases and J gave up 2 bases; unmatched junction bases: 3. The CDR3 has 16 amino acids. The V gene's germline CDR1 is SGHTA and CDR2 FQGTGA. Here the CDR3 reads CASSLTSGNAYNEQFF. CDR3 nucleotide sequence: TGTGCCAGCAGCTTAACTAGCGGGAATGCCTACAATGAGCAGTTCTTC.